The following is a TCR beta chain sequence with its context. As yet, its antigen is unknown. The CDR3 totals 16 residues. V was clipped by 3 bases and J by 8 bases; unmatched bases: 10. Germline CDR1 reads MGHRA; CDR2 reads YSYEKL. The TCR beta cDNA libraries contained unique molecular identifiers. TCRdb analysed the PCR reads with MiXCR anew, one entry per CDR3 protein. The table includes hundreds of thousands of distinct CDR3 sequences, 30% to 45% detected once. This entry is derived from a study of post-analysis software for immune sequencing data. Findings of the study overall: With TRBV5-6, TRBV5-1 and TRBV20-1 included, about 5 TRBV segments were more frequent in patients than in controls.

Sequences were obtained from blood. V and J are TRBV4-1 and TRBJ1-2, with 12 bases identical to TRBD1. The clonotype originates from a girl aged 5-17 years with multiple sclerosis. Written as DNA, the CDR3 is TGCGCCAGCAGCCAGGAACCGGGACAGGGGGCTTTCGGCTACACCTTC. This translates into CASSQEPGQGAFGYTF.